This T cell receptor beta chain was recorded in a study of low-dose radiotherapy and immunotherapy resistance in tumors. Study-level background: Each fraction for Cohort 1 was 0.5 Gy, given every 2 weeks, and the total came to 6.5 Gy. Cohort 2 patients were irradiated with 1 Gy every two weeks, reaching 13 Gy over 26 weeks. Patients took 300 mg oral aspirin daily for four cycles from cycle 1 day 1.

This clonotype was seen repeatedly, ten times or more. One junction end disagrees with the germline gene, perhaps due to a read error. Time point of the sample: after trial treatment. Stated treatment: LDRT plus nivolumab, ipilimumab, low-dose cyclophosphamide and aspirin (RACIN trial). Gene-specific TRAV and TRBV primers were used for first-strand cDNA, covering alpha and beta chains. With a V-primer adapter and a constant-region primer, TCRs were amplified for roughly 21 PCR cycles. TCRdb itself ran the reads through MiXCR, one entry per CDR3 protein. The sample comprises around 84,000 distinct CDR3 sequences, 17% of which are singletons, and less than 1.5% rests with the top ten. The source is a male donor with prostate cancer. Sequenced material: PBMCs, taken after low-dose radiotherapy plus immunotherapy.

The CDR3 sequence is CASSVAGSYEQYF. CDR3 coding DNA: TGTGCCAGCAGCGTAGCGGGCTCCTACGAGCAGTACTTC. The chain combines TRBV7-9 with TRBJ2-7; TRBD2 agrees at 7 bases. From germline, CDR1 is SEHNR and CDR2 FQNEAQ (reference sequence). The CDR3 contains 13 residues. Drawing the rest from reference TRBV7-9 and TRBJ2-7, the complete variable domain is DTGVSQNPRHKITKRGQNVTFRCDPISEHNRLYWYRQTLGQGPEFLTYFQNEAQLEKSRLLSDRFSAERPKGSFSTLEIQRTEQGDSAMYLCASSVAGSYEQYFGPGTRLTVT.